Listed here are 31 T cell receptor beta chains from one sample, sequenced in a study of cytomegalovirus exposure and HLA in healthy donors. The protocol was immunoSEQ multiplex PCR, while the TCRdb copy is restricted to in-frame clones and leaves out a portion. The sample records about 120,000 clones, approximately 81% being singletons. The sample was PBMCs. The receptor set was obtained from a young woman in good health and CMV-seronegative.

The sample holds one count of this clone. The chain is built from TRBV11-2 and TRBJ2-7; the D gene is possibly TRBD1 (6 bases). This CDR3 is built from 12 residues. V lost 3 bases and J lost 5, with 8 bases in between. Per the germline V gene, CDR1 is SGHAT and CDR2 is FQNNGV. CDR3 region: CASSLDSHEQYF. The CDR3 coding sequence is TGTGCCAGCAGCTTGGACAGTCACGAGCAGTACTTC.

This chain's CDR3 is CAISDGVSRGYEQYF. CDR3 nucleotide sequence: TGTGCCATCAGTGACGGTGTCAGCCGGGGCTACGAGCAGTACTTC. The chain has TRBV10-3 and TRBJ2-7; tentative D call: TRBD2 (5 bases). Germline V CDR1 and CDR2: ENHRY, SYGVKD. V lost 3 bases to trimming and J lost 3 bases, with 15 bases between them. This CDR3 comprises 15 residues.

The chain carries TRBV7-9 and TRBJ2-1, with D maybe TRBD1 (6 bases). The CDR3 covers 12 residues. The V and J ends lost 5 bases and 12 bases respectively, with 14 bases between them. From germline, CDR1 is SEHNR and CDR2 FQNEAQ (reference sequence). CDR3 coding DNA: TGTGCCAGCAGCCCGACAGGTTTTGGGCAGTTCTTC. Its protein product is CASSPTGFGQFF.

This chain connects TRBV2 to TRBJ2-1; perhaps TRBD1 as D (5 bases). V was shortened by 7 bases and J by 5 bases, with 21 bases between the two germline ends. The CDR3 runs to 16 residues. Germline lookup yields CDR1 SNHLY and CDR2 FYNNEI. CDR3 in amino acids: CASKYLLLDMNNEQFF. The CDR3 DNA is TGTGCCAGCAAATATCTATTACTGGACATGAACAATGAGCAGTTCTTC.

The V gene is TRBV6-5, the J gene TRBJ1-6; TRBD1 agrees at 7 bases. Trimming removed 7 bases from V and 7 bases from J; junction bases left unmatched: 10. The CDR3 consists of 15 residues. CDR1 is MNHEY and CDR2 is SVGAGI in the germline V gene. The CDR3 DNA is TGTGCCAGCACCAAAACCGGGACAGAAAATTCACCCCTCCACTTT. Amino acid sequence: CASTKTGTENSPLHF.

The rearrangement uses TRBV19 and TRBJ1-2; 11 nucleotides line up with TRBD1. The CDR3 is made up of 16 amino acids. The V and J ends lost 7 bases and 4 bases, in that order; junction bases with no gene match: 11. Germline lookup yields CDR1 LNHDA and CDR2 SQIVND (reference sequence). CDR3 sequence: CASTPDRGREGYGYTF. Written as DNA, the CDR3 is TGTGCCAGTACCCCGGACAGGGGGCGCGAAGGCTATGGCTACACCTTC.

This clone was seen a few times. This chain uses TRBV6-1 with TRBJ1-2, with 9 bases aligning to TRBD1. V trimming: 6 bases; J trimming: 6 bases; junction bases outside the gene matches: 5. The CDR3 is made up of 13 amino acids. The V gene's germline CDR1 is MNHNS and CDR2 SASEGT. Written as DNA, the CDR3 is TGTGCCAGCAGGGTGACAGGGGGAGATGGCTACACCTTC. It specifies CASRVTGGDGYTF.

The rearrangement joins TRBV19 to TRBJ2-6, with 8 nucleotides matching TRBD1. CDR3 length: 18 amino acids. Germline CDR1 is LNHDA and CDR2 is SQIVND (reference sequence). The V gene end was trimmed by 3 bases and the J gene end by 0 bases; junction bases not matched to a gene: 7. Here the CDR3 reads CASSITGGLSSGANVLTF. The CDR3 DNA reads as TGTGCCAGTAGTATCACAGGGGGGCTCTCCTCTGGGGCCAACGTCCTGACTTTC.

The V gene is TRBV27, the J gene TRBJ1-5; 10 nucleotides match TRBD1. This CDR3 comprises 14 residues. Trimming at V came to 7 bases and at J to 7 bases, leaving 7 bases not matched to a gene. Germline loops: CDR1 MNHEY, CDR2 SMNVEV (reference sequence). Here the CDR3 DNA reads TGTGCCAGCAAACGGACAGGGGGGGGGCAGCCCCAGCATTTT. Translating it yields CASKRTGGGQPQHF.

This clone was seen just once. The chain is built from TRBV9 and TRBJ2-1; 11 bases are shared with TRBD2. The germline gives CDR1 SGDLS, CDR2 YYNGEE. The CDR3 sequence is 16 residues long. V was clipped by 0 bases and J by 5 bases; unmatched bases: 4. The CDR3 coding sequence is TGTGCCAGCAGCGTAGCTATGACTAGCGGGGACAATGAGCAGTTCTTC. Its translation is CASSVAMTSGDNEQFF.

This clone appeared a single time. V is TRBV5-3 and J is TRBJ2-3, with D possibly matching TRBD2 (5 bases). TRBV5-3 is an ORF; its function is uncertain. The V and J ends lost 4 bases and 6 bases respectively, with 12 bases between them. The CDR3 length is 13 residues. The CDR3 here is CARSGPGSDTQYF. CDR3 nucleotide sequence: TGTGCCAGAAGCGGGCCGGGGTCCGATACGCAGTATTTT.

J is TRBJ2-7 and V is TRBV7-6; possible D gene TRBD2, 5 bases. Germline assignment: CDR1 SGHVS and CDR2 FNYEAQ. V was trimmed by 4 bases and J by 3 bases, leaving 7 bases between them. The CDR3 consists of 12 residues. As DNA, the CDR3 is TGTGCCAGCAGCTCCGGACTCTACGAGCAGTACTTC. The encoded protein is CASSSGLYEQYF.

The V gene is TRBV13, the J gene TRBJ1-1; 7 nucleotides match TRBD1. The germline V gene encodes CDR1 PRHDT and CDR2 FYEKMQ (reference sequence). CDR3 length equals 14 residues. The V and J ends lost 5 bases and 0 bases, in that order; junction bases with no gene match: 3. Written as DNA, the CDR3 is TGTGCCAGCAGCATCGGGACAGTGAACACTGAAGCTTTCTTT. Encoded protein: CASSIGTVNTEAFF.

This chain connects TRBV7-9 to TRBJ2-7; 8 bases map to TRBD2. Per germline, CDR1 SEHNR and CDR2 FQNEAQ (reference sequence). This CDR3 has 16 residues. J was trimmed by 1 base and V by 6 bases; bases with no gene match: 11. The CDR3, as DNA: TGTGCCAGCAGTCCCTCGGGGGGGCATGGATCCTACGAGCAGTACTTC. This translates into CASSPSGGHGSYEQYF.

The chain employs TRBV10-1 and TRBJ2-3, with D possibly TRBD2 on 6 matching bases. CDR1 WNHNN and CDR2 SYGVQD come from the germline V gene (reference sequence). The CDR3 is 17 amino acids. Trimming pared 3 bases from V and 0 bases from J, leaving 16 bases between. The CDR3 here is CASSERAAAGSTDTQYF. The CDR3 DNA sequence: TGCGCCAGCAGTGAAAGGGCAGCCGCGGGGAGCACAGATACGCAGTATTTT.

V is TRBV11-3 and J is TRBJ2-3; the match to TRBD2 covers 9 bases. Germline assignment: CDR1 SGHNT and CDR2 YENEEA. This CDR3 spans 15 amino acids. V trimming: 8 bases; J trimming: 11 bases; junction bases outside the gene matches: 17. The CDR3 nucleotides are TGTGCCAGCCCCTTATCTGAGCGGGGGGAAAAAGGGCAGTATTTT. Amino acids: CASPLSERGEKGQYF.

V usage is TRBV14 and J usage is TRBJ2-3, with 13 bases matching TRBD2. With 6 bases clipped from V and 2 bases from J, the junction kept 5 bases outside the gene matches. The CDR3 has 16 amino acids. CDR1 and CDR2 from the germline V gene are SGHDN and FVKESK. CDR3 in amino acids: CASRGTSGAFTDTQYF. The CDR3 DNA follows: TGTGCCAGCAGAGGGACTAGCGGGGCTTTCACAGATACGCAGTATTTT.

The chain employs TRBV27 and TRBJ1-2, with D perhaps matching TRBD1 (5 bases). Germline V gene data show CDR1 as MNHEY and CDR2 as SMNVEV (reference sequence). Trimming shortened V by 5 bases and J by 5 bases, and 12 bases separated the two germline ends. This CDR3 is built from 13 residues. This CDR3 is CASSGGTVYGYTF. Written as DNA, the CDR3 is TGTGCCAGCAGTGGAGGGACCGTGTATGGCTACACCTTC.

This clone occurred once. The gene calls are TRBV4-3 and TRBJ1-2, with D unresolved. Germline V lookup: CDR1 LGHNA, CDR2 YSLEER. V shed 1 base and J shed 2 bases, with 8 bases lying between them. This CDR3 is built from 14 residues. CDR3 sequence reads: CASSQARVNYGYTF. CDR3 coding DNA: TGCGCCAGCAGCCAAGCGCGGGTCAACTATGGCTACACCTTC.

This clone was seen at least ten times. V usage is TRBV7-8 and J usage is TRBJ1-1, with D perhaps matching TRBD1 (6 bases). The germline gives CDR1 SGHVS, CDR2 FQNEAQ. V was pared by 5 bases and J by 1 base, with 20 bases between. The CDR3 is 17 amino acids. DNA for the CDR3: TGTGCCAGCAGCCCCCACAGGGTTGCTCAGTCGAACACTGAAGCTTTCTTT. This translates into CASSPHRVAQSNTEAFF.

This chain joins TRBV14 and TRBJ2-1; 8 positions match TRBD1. The CDR3 loop spans 14 amino acids. Germline V gives CDR1 SGHDN, CDR2 FVKESK. V lost 2 bases to trimming and J lost 3 bases; unmatched junction nucleotides: 0. The CDR3 DNA sequence: TGTGCCAGCAGCCAAACAGGGGGCTACAATGAGCAGTTCTTC. Translation: CASSQTGGYNEQFF. Based on the CDR3 plus reference TRBV14 and TRBJ2-1, the full variable domain is EAGVTQFPSHSVIEKGQTVTLRCDPISGHDNLYWYRRVMGKEIKFLLHFVKESKQDESGMPNNRFLAERTGGTYSTLKVQPAELEDSGVYFCASSQTGGYNEQFFGPGTRLTVL.

V is TRBV18 and J is TRBJ2-1; perhaps TRBD1 as D (6 bases). The CDR3 is made up of 13 amino acids. From germline, CDR1 is KGHSH and CDR2 LQKENI. Between the trimmed V and J ends, which lost 6 bases and 5 bases, there was a span of 11 bases. The CDR3 DNA reads TGTGCCAGCTCTCGGGACACCCACAATGAGCAGTTCTTC. Protein: CASSRDTHNEQFF.

The chain has TRBV30 and TRBJ2-7, with a tentative D call TRBD1 (6 bases). CDR1 GTSNPN and CDR2 SVGIG come from the germline V gene (reference sequence). This CDR3 has 13 residues. V was trimmed by 0 bases and J by 4 bases, leaving 10 bases between them. The CDR3 DNA sequence: TGTGCCTGGAGTGTAACAGGGCTGTACGAGCAGTACTTC. Its translation is CAWSVTGLYEQYF.

The rearrangement links TRBV6-1 to TRBJ1-5, with unresolved D. Between the trimmed V and J ends, which lost 10 bases and 2 bases, there was a span of 15 bases. Germline assignment: CDR1 MNHNS and CDR2 SASEGT. The CDR3 has 14 residues. This CDR3 is CATDSRGGNQPQHF. The CDR3 nucleotides read TGTGCCACCGATTCACGCGGCGGCAATCAGCCCCAGCATTTT.

In its sample, this clone was seen a few times. CDR3 nucleotide sequence: TGTGCCAGCAGCCAAGATGCAGGGTCAAGCTATGGCTACACCTTC. Protein: CASSQDAGSSYGYTF. The gene calls are TRBV4-2 and TRBJ1-2; a weak D match, TRBD1 (5 bases). Germline lookup yields CDR1 LGHNA and CDR2 YNFKEQ. This CDR3 spans 15 amino acids. Trimming took off 0 bases at V and 4 bases at J, with 12 bases between the two ends.

The genes are TRBV2 and TRBJ2-6, with TRBD2 as a possible D gene (6 bases). The V and J ends lost 6 bases and 4 bases respectively, with 13 bases between them. CDR3 length: 15 amino acids. CDR1 is SNHLY and CDR2 is FYNNEI in the germline V gene. The CDR3 DNA reads as TGTGCCAGCAGGGAGCAGGGAGGCGGGGCCAACGTCCTGACTTTC. Its protein is CASREQGGGANVLTF. The full variable domain, completed using reference TRBV2 and TRBJ2-6, is EPEVTQTPSHQVTQMGQEVILRCVPISNHLYFYWYRQILGQKVEFLVSFYNNEISEKSEIFDDQFSVERPDGSNFTLKIRSTKLEDSAMYFCASREQGGGANVLTFGAGSRLTVL.

In its sample, this clone was seen once. The chain has TRBV7-9 and TRBJ1-3; D remains unclear. The CDR3 has 16 amino acids. Germline V gene data show CDR1 as SEHNR and CDR2 as FQNEAQ (reference sequence). Trimming shortened V by 1 base and J by 0 bases, and 10 bases separated the two germline ends. The CDR3 loop is CASSLGSYLSGNTIYF. The CDR3 DNA follows: TGTGCCAGCAGCTTAGGATCCTATCTCTCTGGAAACACCATATATTTT.

The CDR3 loop reads CAIRRQNTGELFF. The CDR3 DNA reads TGTGCCATCAGGAGACAGAACACCGGGGAGCTGTTTTTT. The J gene is TRBJ2-2, the V gene TRBV10-3; D is undetermined. V shed 6 bases and J shed 1 base, with 6 bases lying between them. The V gene's germline CDR1 is ENHRY and CDR2 SYGVKD. The CDR3 is made up of 13 amino acids.

V usage is TRBV7-2 and J usage is TRBJ1-2, with 8 bases that match TRBD1. There are 16 residues in the CDR3. Germline CDR1 is SGHTA and CDR2 is FQGNSA. J lost 8 bases, V lost 5 bases, and 16 bases had no gene match. The CDR3 DNA is TGTGCCAGCAGCCCCAGGACAGGGCTTATTCAGCGGGGCTACACCTTC. It yields the protein CASSPRTGLIQRGYTF.

The genes are TRBV4-2 and TRBJ1-1; unclear D gene. The CDR3 is 14 residues long. Germline V gives CDR1 LGHNA, CDR2 YNFKEQ. Trimming took off 0 bases at V and 1 base at J, with 6 bases between the two ends. The CDR3 region is CASSQDQENTEAFF. The CDR3 bases are TGTGCCAGCAGCCAAGATCAGGAGAACACTGAAGCTTTCTTT.

Comments on this clone: The junction departs from the called germline gene at one end, perhaps through a read error. The chain carries TRBV7-9 and TRBJ1-2; 7 bases are shared with TRBD1. This CDR3 has 11 residues. CDR1 is SEHNR, CDR2 FQNEAQ, per germline (reference sequence). CDR3 DNA: TGTGCCAACAACTTGACGGGACAGCCTCCTTTC. It yields the protein CANNLTGQPPF.